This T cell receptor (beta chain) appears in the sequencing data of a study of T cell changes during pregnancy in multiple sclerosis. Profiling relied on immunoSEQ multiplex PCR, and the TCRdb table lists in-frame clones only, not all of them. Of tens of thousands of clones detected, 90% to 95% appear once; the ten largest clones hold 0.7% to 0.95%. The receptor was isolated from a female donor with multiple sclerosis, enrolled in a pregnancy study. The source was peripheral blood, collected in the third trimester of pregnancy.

CDR3 in amino acids: CASSLGLAGGQETQYF. CDR3 DNA sequence: TGCGCCAGCAGCTTGGGCCTAGCGGGCGGCCAAGAGACCCAGTACTTC. The chain has TRBV5-1 and TRBJ2-5, with TRBD2 matching 8 bases. V was pared by 0 bases and J by 1 base, with 5 bases of the junction left unmatched. Germline lookup yields CDR1 SGHRS and CDR2 YFSETQ. There are 16 residues in the CDR3.